The entry that follows covers one T cell receptor beta chain sequence. Study processing details: Estimated nucleated cell counts came from reference gene primer amplification. The repertoire was sequenced with immunoSEQ multiplex PCR; TCRdb's copy has only in-frame clones and lacks some. Clonal size and the V and J genes are those of that table, whereas D and trimming came from the DNA. Of some 150,000 clones listed, approximately 81% were seen once; the top ten hold 1.1%. This specimen belongs to a study of blood T cell repertoires in COVID-19. Study-level information: The United States, Italy and Spain provided the acute and convalescent COVID-19 samples. T cells, B-cell-depleted T cells, or PBMCs supplied cDNA or gDNA.

The germline V gene has CDR1 SGDLS and CDR2 YYNGEE. The CDR3 loop spans 15 amino acids. V lost 0 bases and J 4 bases, leaving 13 bases between the germline ends. The chain carries TRBV9 and TRBJ1-2; D gene uncertain. The TCR sequence derives from a man aged 35 to 55 with acute or convalescent COVID-19. Sample: peripheral blood. The CDR3 sequence is CASSVAAGTGYGYTF. DNA for the CDR3: TGTGCCAGCAGCGTAGCCGCGGGTACGGGCTATGGCTACACCTTC.